These 9 T cell receptor beta chains share one sample of origin, sequenced in a study of OX40 agonist ivuxolimab in advanced cancers. The assay was immunoSEQ multiplex PCR, and TCRdb's table has in-frame clones only and misses some. The data contain some 80,000 clones, 84% of them singletons. The material was CD4+ or CD8+ T cells sorted from blood, obtained in a trial of the OX40 agonist ivuxolimab. The receptors shown here come from an adult with an advanced solid tumor such as melanoma, head and neck, liver or kidney cancer.

The sample holds a few counts of this clone. The chain links TRBV6-8 to TRBJ1-1; D is unclear. The V gene lost 2 bases and the J gene lost 2 bases, with 9 bases spanning the gap. Germline lookup yields CDR1 MNHGY and CDR2 SAAAGT. The CDR3 covers 14 residues. Written as DNA, the CDR3 is TGTGCCAGCAGTTACCCCAGGCCAAACACTGAAGCTTTCTTT. Its translation: CASSYPRPNTEAFF.

This rearrangement joins TRBV6-5 to TRBJ1-1; 10 bases are shared with TRBD1. V shed 6 bases and J 11 bases; nucleotides not matched to a gene: 12. Per germline, CDR1 MNHEY and CDR2 SVGAGI. The CDR3 covers 14 residues. The CDR3 protein is CASRSPGQGYFAFF. DNA of the CDR3: TGTGCCAGCAGGTCCCCGGGACAGGGGTATTTCGCTTTCTTT.

The J gene is TRBJ1-5, the V gene TRBV5-4; D unresolved. V lost 2 bases, J lost 3 bases, and 6 bases lay in between. This CDR3 has 13 amino acids. Germline CDR1 SGHNT, CDR2 YYREEE (reference sequence). CDR3: CASSFEFNQPQHF. CDR3 sequence (DNA): TGTGCCAGCAGCTTCGAGTTCAATCAGCCCCAGCATTTT.

The chain couples TRBV30 to TRBJ2-5, with 8 positions matching TRBD2. CDR3 length: 14 residues. Germline V gives CDR1 GTSNPN, CDR2 SVGIG (reference sequence). V dropped 8 bases and J dropped 1; count of bases not matched to a gene: 9. CDR3 region: CARGGPSFQETQYF. The CDR3 bases are TGTGCCCGGGGGGGTCCTTCTTTCCAAGAGACCCAGTACTTC.

This sequence joins TRBV6-6 and TRBJ2-7; 12 bases align to TRBD1. The CDR3 is 16 amino acids. J lost 1 base, V lost 6 bases, and 7 bases had no gene match. Germline-derived CDR1 and CDR2 are MNHNY and SVGAGI (reference sequence). The CDR3 region has the DNA TGTGCCAGCAGCAAGGGACAGGGGGCAACTTCCTACGAGCAGTACTTC. Translation gives CASSKGQGATSYEQYF.

For this clone: The sample carries other DNA sequences with the same CDR3. The genes are TRBV5-1 and TRBJ1-2; D gene uncertain. Trimming took 5 bases from V and 8 from J, leaving 16 bases between them. CDR3 size: 13 residues. The germline CDR1 and CDR2 sequences are SGHRS and YFSETQ. The CDR3 reads CASSSTGRSGYTF. In DNA form, the CDR3 reads TGCGCCAGCAGTTCGACGGGTCGTTCGGGCTACACCTTC.

The V gene is TRBV6-1, the J gene TRBJ1-2; D possibly corresponds to TRBD1 (6 bases). Trimming stripped 4 bases from V and 0 bases from J, with 15 bases between. The CDR3 runs to 16 residues. Germline CDR1 and CDR2: MNHNS and SASEGT. DNA of the CDR3: TGTGCCAGCAGTGTCTGGGGGCAGAACCCTAACTATGGCTACACCTTC. It yields the protein CASSVWGQNPNYGYTF.

The rearrangement uses TRBV6-5 and TRBJ1-1; D may be TRBD1 (5 bases). CDR1 and CDR2 from the germline V gene are MNHEY and SVGAGI. The CDR3 sequence is 14 residues long. Trimming shortened V by 6 bases and J by 6 bases, and 17 bases separated the two germline ends. Written as DNA, the CDR3 is TGTGCCAGCAGCCCCCAGGGACGTATCCCTGAAGCTTTCTTT. Its protein is CASSPQGRIPEAFF.

This chain uses TRBV4-1 with TRBJ1-5; possible D gene TRBD1, 5 bases. The V and J ends lost 1 base and 3 bases respectively, with 10 bases between them. Germline V lookup: CDR1 MGHRA, CDR2 YSYEKL. The CDR3 extends over 15 amino acids. DNA of the CDR3: TGCGCCAGCAGCCAAGTAAAAGGGGACAATCAGCCCCAGCATTTT. This gives the protein CASSQVKGDNQPQHF.